This T cell receptor (beta chain) is drawn from a study of blood T cell repertoires in COVID-19. Overall study: Samples taken during acute and convalescent COVID-19 were collected in the United States, Italy and Spain. PBMCs, B-cell-depleted T cells, or T cells provided the cDNA or gDNA that made up the material.

Participants had their cohort set by participant-reported clinical history. Authors' methods: Estimation of nucleated cell counts relied on the amplification of reference gene primers. The assay was immunoSEQ multiplex PCR, and TCRdb's table has in-frame clones only and misses some. The DNA was the basis for D and trimming; V, J and clone size are from that table. The sample yields about 230,000 clones, more than 70% seen once. Germline-derived CDR1 and CDR2 are SNHLY and FYNNEI. The CDR3 length is 14 residues. The germline V and J ends were trimmed by 3 bases and 0 bases, with 3 bases remaining between them.

The J gene is TRBJ2-6, the V gene TRBV2, with D uncertain. Sequencing used PBMCs or T cells enriched from blood (not recorded which). The receptor was isolated from a middle-aged woman with acute COVID-19. CDR3 DNA sequence: TGTGCCAGCAGTGAGAGCTCTGGGGCCAACGTCCTGACTTTC. Its translation: CASSESSGANVLTF.